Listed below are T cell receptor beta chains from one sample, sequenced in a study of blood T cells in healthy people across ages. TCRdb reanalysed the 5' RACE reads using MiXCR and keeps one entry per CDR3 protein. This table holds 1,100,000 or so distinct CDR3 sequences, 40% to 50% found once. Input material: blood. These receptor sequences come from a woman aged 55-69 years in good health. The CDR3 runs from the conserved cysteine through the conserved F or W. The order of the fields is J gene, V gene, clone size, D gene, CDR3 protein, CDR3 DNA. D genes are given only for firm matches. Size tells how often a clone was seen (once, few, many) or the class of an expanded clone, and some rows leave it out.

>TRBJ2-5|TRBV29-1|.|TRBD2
CSGRLAGEEAQYF
TGCAGCGGACGCCTGGCGGGGGAAGAGGCCCAGTACTTC
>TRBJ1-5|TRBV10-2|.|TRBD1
CASSGQGESQPQHF
TGCGCCAGCAGCGGACAGGGGGAATCTCAGCCCCAGCATTTT
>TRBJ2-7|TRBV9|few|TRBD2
CASSAGSGREIQDEQYF
TGTGCCAGCAGCGCCGGATCGGGGCGGGAGATCCAAGACGAGCAGTACTTC
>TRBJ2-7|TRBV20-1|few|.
CSAKDGSSYEQYF
TGCAGTGCTAAAGACGGGAGCTCCTACGAGCAGTACTTC
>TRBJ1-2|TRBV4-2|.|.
CASSQGRLGANYGYTF
TGTGCCAGCAGCCAAGGACGCCTAGGGGCTAACTATGGCTACACCTTC
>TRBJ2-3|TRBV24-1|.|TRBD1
CATSHTRDRTSDTQYF
TGTGCCACCAGCCATACCCGGGACAGAACAAGTGATACGCAGTATTTT
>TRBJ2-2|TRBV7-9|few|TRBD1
CASSQGAGQVNTGELFF
TGTGCCAGCAGTCAAGGGGCGGGACAGGTTAACACCGGGGAGCTGTTTTTT
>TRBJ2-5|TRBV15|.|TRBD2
CATSLAVLAQETQYF
TGTGCCACCAGCCTAGCGGTCTTAGCCCAAGAGACCCAGTACTTC
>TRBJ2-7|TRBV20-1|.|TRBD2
CSAFKREGRYEQYF
TGCAGTGCTTTTAAGCGGGAGGGCCGGTACGAGCAGTACTTC
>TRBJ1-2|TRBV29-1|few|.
CSVEGGDRSRGYGYTF
TGCAGCGTTGAAGGCGGGGACCGGTCGCGAGGCTATGGCTACACCTTC
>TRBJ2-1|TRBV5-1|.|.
CASSLAVRGNEQFF
TGCGCCAGCAGCTTGGCCGTGAGGGGTAATGAGCAGTTCTTC
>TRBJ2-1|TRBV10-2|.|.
CASSDLTGGGNEQFF
TGCGCCAGCAGTGACCTCACAGGGGGGGGCAATGAGCAGTTCTTC